One and the same sample provided the 26 T cell receptor beta chains below, sequenced in a study of T-cell memory formation after mild COVID-19. Using its own MiXCR run on the 5' RACE reads, TCRdb lists one record per CDR3 protein. This repertoire shows fewer than 50,000 distinct CDR3 sequences, roughly an eighth found once; its top ten account for around 25%. Source material: PBMCs or a T cell subset sorted from them (not recorded which). Receptors originate from a man aged 18 to 35 who had mild COVID-19 (a few samples of this study predate the infection). Cell type and time point are not known.

This clonotype showed up many times. The rearrangement joins TRBV20-1 to TRBJ2-3, with no clear D. V lost 2 bases, J lost 5 bases, and 17 bases lay in between. Germline V lookup: CDR1 DFQATT, CDR2 SNEGSKA (reference sequence). CDR3 length equals 15 residues. The CDR3 DNA follows: TGCAGTGCTAGAAGTCCAGCTAGACATCTAGATACGCAGTATTTT. Translated: CSARSPARHLDTQYF.

In its sample, this clonotype was seen a few times. This chain connects TRBV28 to TRBJ2-1, with 8 bases aligning to TRBD1. Germline CDR1 and CDR2: MDHEN and SYDVKM. Losses at the gene ends were 5 bases for V and 1 base for J; bases not matched to a gene: 10. The CDR3 has 17 amino acids. CDR3 nucleotides: TGTGCCAGCAGTCAAACCGGGACAGGACGATCCTACAATGAGCAGTTCTTC. The encoded protein is CASSQTGTGRSYNEQFF.

J is TRBJ2-2 and V is TRBV6-2 or TRBV6-3, with 8 bases lining up with TRBD1. CDR3 length: 16 amino acids. Trimming cost V 3 bases and J 0 bases; bases outside gene matches: 3. Per germline, CDR1 MNHEY and CDR2 SVGEGT. CDR3 bases: TGTGCCAGCAGTTATTCAGGGGGCACGAACACCGGGGAGCTGTTTTTT. Residues: CASSYSGGTNTGELFF.

This clonotype was seen at least ten times. V usage is TRBV12-3 or TRBV12-4 and J usage is TRBJ2-5; 7 bases align to TRBD1. The trim removed 4 bases at V and 8 bases at J, leaving 4 bases unmatched. The CDR3 is 12 amino acids. The DNA for the CDR3 is TGTGCCAGCAGTTCTGACAGGGAAACCCAGTACTTC. Its protein product is CASSSDRETQYF.

The table lists this clonotype with many counts. The V call is TRBV5-1, the J call TRBJ2-3; no reliable D call. V shed 4 bases and J shed 2 bases, with 5 bases lying between them. This CDR3 is built from 12 residues. Looked up from germline, CDR1 is SGHRS and CDR2 is YFSETQ. CDR3 sequence: CASSVNTDTQYF. For the CDR3, the DNA is TGCGCCAGCAGCGTGAACACAGATACGCAGTATTTT. The variable domain in full, with the rest retrieved from reference TRBV5-1 and TRBJ2-3, is KAGVTQTPRYLIKTRGQQVTLSCSPISGHRSVSWYQQTPGQGLQFLFEYFSETQRNKGNFPGRFSGRQFSNSRSEMNVSTLELGDSALYLCASSVNTDTQYFGPGTRLTVL.

This chain joins TRBV7-2 and TRBJ1-5; D ambiguous. The CDR3 totals 13 residues. Between the trimmed V and J ends, which lost 4 bases and 5 bases, there was a span of 9 bases. Germline loops: CDR1 SGHTA, CDR2 FQGNSA. The CDR3, as DNA: TGTGCCAGCAGCTCGCTAGGGCATCAGCCCCAGCATTTT. Protein product: CASSSLGHQPQHF.

This clonotype was counted a few times. The gene calls are TRBV6-4 and TRBJ2-7, with no clear D. Trimming cost V 5 bases and J 2 bases, with 10 bases left between them. The CDR3 has 13 residues. CDR1 and CDR2 from the germline V gene are MRHNA and SNTAGT. CDR3 bases: TGTGCCAGCAGTAAAGGAAGGACCTACGAGCAGTACGTC. It codes for CASSKGRTYEQYV.

This clonotype came up many times. This chain connects TRBV5-4 to TRBJ2-7; D might be TRBD2 (6 bases). Germline values: CDR1 SGHNT, CDR2 YYREEE (reference sequence). The germline V and J ends were trimmed by 0 bases and 7 bases, with 14 bases remaining between them. This CDR3 region has 14 residues. CDR3 region: CASSLGVSAGEQYF. CDR3 coding DNA: TGTGCCAGCAGCTTGGGGGTCTCCGCGGGGGAGCAGTACTTC. The full variable domain, completed using reference TRBV5-4 and TRBJ2-7, is ETGVTQSPTHLIKTRGQQVTLRCSSQSGHNTVSWYQQALGQGPQFIFQYYREEENGRGNFPPRFSGLQFPNYSSELNVNALELDDSALYLCASSLGVSAGEQYFGPGTRLTVT.

This clonotype was detected only a few times. DNA of the CDR3: TGCAGTGCTAGCCGGACTTTTGAGCAAGAGACCCAGTACTTC. Translating it yields CSASRTFEQETQYF. V and J are TRBV20-1 and TRBJ2-5; perhaps TRBD2 as D (5 bases). Deletions cut 3 bases from V and 2 bases from J, with 13 bases between. The CDR3 is made up of 14 amino acids. The germline V gene has CDR1 DFQATT and CDR2 SNEGSKA (reference sequence).

This sequence joins TRBV7-2 and TRBJ1-5; TRBD1 might be the D (6 bases). The CDR3 runs to 16 residues. Trimming pared 3 bases from V and 0 bases from J, leaving 12 bases between. Germline CDR1 and CDR2: SGHTA and FQGNSA. This CDR3 reads CASSFGGGRSNQPQHF. The CDR3 nucleotides read TGTGCCAGCAGCTTCGGAGGGGGGCGTAGCAATCAGCCCCAGCATTTT.

Worth noting for this clonotype: No conserved phenylalanine or tryptophan is present at the end of the CDR3, so a read error is the likely explanation. The chain carries TRBV7-9 and TRBJ2-5, with no clear D. Germline V CDR1 and CDR2: SEHNR, FQNEAQ (reference sequence). The CDR3 totals 13 residues. V was clipped by 5 bases and J by 4 bases, with 11 bases between them. DNA of the CDR3: TGTGCCAGCAGCGCTAACACTGGAGAGACCCAGTACTAC. Its protein product is CASSANTGETQYY.

In this sample, this clonotype turned up a few times. This rearrangement joins TRBV25-1 to TRBJ2-7; a weak D match, TRBD1 (7 bases). V was cut by 5 bases and J by 2 bases, with 19 bases left in between. Per germline, CDR1 MGHDK and CDR2 SYGVNS. This CDR3 contains 16 residues. CDR3 protein: CASSRGGGSWTYEQYV. In DNA form, the CDR3 reads TGTGCCAGCAGTCGCGGAGGGGGCTCTTGGACCTACGAGCAGTACGTC.

This clonotype was detected only a few times. V gene TRBV10-1 combines with J gene TRBJ2-5, with 7 bases identical to TRBD1. This CDR3 has 16 residues. V was clipped by 3 bases and J by 4 bases; unmatched bases: 11. CDR1 is WNHNN, CDR2 SYGVQD, per germline (reference sequence). The CDR3 DNA sequence: TGCGCCAGCAGTGAAATGGGCAGGGGGATTGGAGAGACCCAGTACTTC. Protein product: CASSEMGRGIGETQYF.

This clonotype was counted only a few times. DNA of the CDR3: TGTGCCAGTCACAGGGGGCAAACTAGCACAGATACGCAGTATTTT. Amino acid sequence: CASHRGQTSTDTQYF. The rearrangement uses TRBV5-5 and TRBJ2-3; 9 bases align to TRBD1. The length of the CDR3 is 15 residues. Germline V gene lookup returns CDR1 SGHKS and CDR2 YYEKEE (reference sequence). Trimming took 8 bases from V and 0 from J; bases not matched to a gene: 7. Full variable domain (missing parts from reference TRBV5-5 and TRBJ2-3): DAGVTQSPTHLIKTRGQQVTLRCSPISGHKSVSWYQQVLGQGPQFIFQYYEKEERGRGNFPDRFSARQFPNYSSELNVNALLLGDSALYLCASHRGQTSTDTQYFGPGTRLTVL.

This rearrangement joins TRBV7-8 to TRBJ1-2; 7 bases fit TRBD1. This CDR3 contains 16 residues. Germline V gives CDR1 SGHVS, CDR2 FQNEAQ. Germline trimming cut 5 bases from V and 5 bases from J; bases unmatched to any gene: 14. The chain's CDR3 is CASSTAKGAKVYGYTF. The CDR3, as DNA: TGTGCCAGCAGCACGGCAAAGGGGGCGAAAGTTTATGGCTACACCTTC.

This clonotype is medium-sized (0.01 to 0.1%) in the sample. The chain recombines TRBV27 with TRBJ2-2; no firm D call. Trimming stripped 10 bases from V and 2 bases from J, with 11 bases between. Germline loops: CDR1 MNHEY, CDR2 SMNVEV (reference sequence). The CDR3 contains 13 residues. The CDR3 DNA reads as TGTGCCACTGGGTCGGCCAACACCGGGGAGCTGTTTTTT. Its translation is CATGSANTGELFF.

This clonotype came up a few times. The CDR3 spells CASSQLGISSTDTQYF. CDR3 bases: TGCGCCAGCAGCCAACTAGGCATATCTAGCACAGATACGCAGTATTTT. The chain joins TRBV4-1 to TRBJ2-3; D unclear. The CDR3 runs to 16 residues. Trimming took off 2 bases at V and 0 bases at J, with 12 bases between the two ends. CDR1 MGHRA and CDR2 YSYEKL come from the germline V gene.

On this clonotype itself: The junction departs from the called germline gene at one end, perhaps through a read error. The rearrangement uses TRBV3-1 and TRBJ1-5; D is perhaps TRBD1 (5 bases). CDR3 length: 15 residues. Looked up from germline, CDR1 is LGHDT and CDR2 is YNNKEL (reference sequence). The CDR3 sequence: CAISQSERGGQPQHF. CDR3 coding DNA: TGTGCCATCAGCCAAAGCGAAAGGGGAGGACAGCCCCAGCATTTT.

This clonotype occurred a few times. The J gene is TRBJ2-5, the V gene TRBV12-3 or TRBV12-4; D may match TRBD1 or TRBD2 (6 bases each). V dropped 5 bases and J dropped 5 bases, with 18 bases sitting between them. The CDR3 runs to 15 residues. This CDR3 reads CASSRRGGRLETQYF. In nucleotides, the CDR3 is TGTGCCAGCAGTCGTCGAGGGGGGCGCCTGGAGACCCAGTACTTC.

The genes are TRBV4-3 and TRBJ2-4; 10 bases agree with TRBD2. Unmatched junction bases numbered 8, after V lost 0 bases and J lost 6 bases. Germline V gene lookup returns CDR1 LGHNA and CDR2 YSLEER. The CDR3 is 17 residues long. CDR3 nucleotides: TGCGCCAGCAGCCAAGAAACGGGAGCGGGGGGGAGAAACATTCAGTACTTC. Protein product: CASSQETGAGGRNIQYF.

This clonotype was seen more than once but under ten times. This chain connects TRBV6-6 to TRBJ1-2, with no clear D. With 5 bases removed from V and 0 bases from J, the gap between germline ends came to 13 bases. The germline V gene has CDR1 MNHNY and CDR2 SVGAGI (reference sequence). The CDR3 extends over 15 amino acids. This chain's CDR3 is CASSLGSGTNYGYTF. The CDR3 bases are TGTGCCAGCAGTCTCGGCTCGGGCACTAACTATGGCTACACCTTC.

This clonotype was observed a few times. The V and J genes are TRBV7-9 and TRBJ1-2; D is unclear. The CDR3 runs to 9 residues. In germline, CDR1 is SEHNR, CDR2 FQNEAQ (reference sequence). The ends were cut back, 10 bases at V and 6 bases at J, with 6 bases in the middle. The CDR3 region has the DNA TGTGCCATAGACGATGGCTACACCTTC. Its protein product is CAIDDGYTF.

This clonotype has at least ten counts. This chain joins TRBV4-3 and TRBJ2-6; no clear D. V shed 0 bases and J shed 0 bases, with 12 bases lying between them. Germline lookup yields CDR1 LGHNA and CDR2 YSLEER. The CDR3 consists of 18 residues. CDR3 sequence: CASSQDWLLGSGANVLTF. DNA for the CDR3: TGCGCCAGCAGCCAAGATTGGTTGCTGGGCTCTGGGGCCAACGTCCTGACTTTC.

The chain couples TRBV12-2 to TRBJ2-5; the table's D call of TRBD1 was not tested on the DNA. TRBV12-2 is noted as a pseudogene. The CDR3 extends over 19 amino acids. The CDR3 DNA sequence: TGTGCAAGTCGCTTATCCCTAAAGCGGGGGGGCGGATTCCCACGGACCCAGTACTTC. Protein: CASRLSLKRGGGFPRTQYF.

This clonotype was found many times. This rearrangement joins TRBV29-1 to TRBJ1-1; a possible D gene is TRBD1 (5 bases). Germline assignment: CDR1 SQVTM and CDR2 ANQGSEA. V lost 3 bases and J 1 base, leaving 12 bases between the germline ends. The CDR3 runs to 14 residues. The CDR3, as DNA: TGCAGCGTTGATACGACAGAGGGGAACACTGAAGCTTTCTTT. Encoded protein: CSVDTTEGNTEAFF.

The V and J genes are TRBV7-6 and TRBJ2-7, with D possibly being TRBD1 or TRBD2 (5 bases each). Germline V gives CDR1 SGHVS, CDR2 FNYEAQ. The CDR3 extends over 16 amino acids. The ends were cut back, 1 base at V and 2 bases at J, with 15 bases in the middle. The CDR3 loop reads CASSLVPSGTAYEQYF. The DNA of the CDR3 is TGTGCCAGCAGCTTAGTCCCCTCCGGGACCGCCTACGAGCAGTACTTC.